This TCR beta chain was identified in a study of neoadjuvant anti-PD-1 for oral cavity cancer. Study context: Patients without progression got a fourth dose around day 43. Study-level results: Higher pretreatment Treg/Th17 ratios tracked higher pretreatment blood clonality. TCR analyses covered only three patients per response group.

Most PBMC samples had approximately 480 ng input DNA in six replicates. Assay: immunoSEQ multiplex PCR; the TCRdb copy retains only in-frame clones and omits some. The sample lists 14,000 or so clones, approximately 70% occurring once. Concerning this clone: The antigen remains undetermined.

The material was PBMCs, obtained before nivolumab (anti-PD-1) treatment. This TCR came from a person aged 35-80 years with oral cavity squamous cell carcinoma.

CDR3 sequence (DNA): TGTGCCAGCAGTTACAAGGACGCCCGGGGCCCCTACGAGCAGTACTTC. As protein: CASSYKDARGPYEQYF. The chain employs TRBV6-5 and TRBJ2-7; D possibly uses TRBD1 or TRBD2 (5 bases each). Germline-derived CDR1 and CDR2 are MNHEY and SVGAGI. The CDR3 totals 16 residues. V was clipped by 2 bases and J by 2 bases, with 16 bases between them.